This T cell receptor beta chain was identified during a study of T cell clones after liver transplantation. Study outcomes and limitations: In most of the 8 subjects, circulating graft-donor-reactive CD4 TCRbeta sequences fell significantly after transplant.

The CDR3 totals 13 residues. The germline V gene encodes CDR1 SGHAT and CDR2 FQDESV (reference sequence). V was clipped by 5 bases and J by 5 bases, with 12 bases between them. Sequencing of dividing CFSE-low cells from the MLR defined alloreactive TCRbeta sequences. Graft donor PBMCs, splenocytes, lymph-node cells, or third-party PBMCs stimulated pre-transplant recipient cells. Comments on this clone: Its antigen is unknown.

The data were produced by immunoSEQ multiplex PCR, yet TCRdb's version contains in-frame clones alone and is incomplete. The data contain 5,000 or so clones, roughly 41% of them singletons. The chain links TRBV11-1 to TRBJ2-5; tentative D call: TRBD2 (5 bases). The specimen was CD4+ T cells from cultured PBMCs. The origin of this receptor is a human patient who received a liver transplant. These T cells may partly come from the graft donor. The CDR3 reads CASSQLAAETQYF. The CDR3 DNA follows: TGTGCCAGCAGCCAGCTAGCTGCGGAGACCCAGTACTTC.